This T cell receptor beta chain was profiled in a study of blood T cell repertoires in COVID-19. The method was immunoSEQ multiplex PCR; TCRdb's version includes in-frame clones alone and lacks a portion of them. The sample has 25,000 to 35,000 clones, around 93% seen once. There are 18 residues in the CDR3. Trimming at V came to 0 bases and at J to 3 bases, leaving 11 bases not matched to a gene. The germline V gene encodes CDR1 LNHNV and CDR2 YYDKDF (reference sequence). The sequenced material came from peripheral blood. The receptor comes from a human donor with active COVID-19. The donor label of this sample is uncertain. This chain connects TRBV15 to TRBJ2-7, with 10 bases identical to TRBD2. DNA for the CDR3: TGTGCCACCAGCAGAGATGGGACTAGCGTCCGGGGGAACTACGAGCAGTACTTC. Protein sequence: CATSRDGTSVRGNYEQYF.